These T cell receptor beta chains were read from a single sample in a study of PD-1 blockade in mismatch repair-deficient tumors. TCRdb keeps only in-frame clones here, not all; method: immunoSEQ multiplex PCR. The profile shows 70,000 to 95,000 clones, approximately 78% of them singletons. The sample in question was peripheral blood, obtained 44 weeks after starting pembrolizumab. The receptors stem from an adult with mismatch repair-deficient cancer. The CDR3 runs from the conserved cysteine through the conserved F or W.

TRBJ2-7 | TRBV29-1 | CSRDTGSEQYF
TRBJ2-1 | TRBV11-2 | CASSSGGRRTDEQFF
TRBJ2-1 | TRBV10-3 | CAISGTSGSGNEQFF
TRBJ1-2 | TRBV30 | CAWSPGQDGYTF
TRBJ2-1 | TRBV6-5 | CASSYSTASGREQFF
TRBJ1-2 | TRBV27 | CASQGHSNYGYTF
TRBJ1-3 | TRBV18 | CASSPPSSSGNTIYF
TRBJ2-1 | TRBV7-9 | CASSPRQGRTNEQFF
TRBJ2-7 | TRBV7-8 | CASSSIITSDEQYF
TRBJ2-7 | TRBV9 | CASSASGSENYEQYF
TRBJ2-1 | TRBV11-2 | CASSQDRGNEQFF
TRBJ2-3 | TRBV9 | CASSTGDGRITDTQYF
TRBJ1-4 | TRBV7-9 | CASSSGSSTNEKLFF
TRBJ2-2 | TRBV11-1 | CASSLEIGTGELFF
TRBJ2-1 | TRBV15 | CATSRLETSSHEQFF